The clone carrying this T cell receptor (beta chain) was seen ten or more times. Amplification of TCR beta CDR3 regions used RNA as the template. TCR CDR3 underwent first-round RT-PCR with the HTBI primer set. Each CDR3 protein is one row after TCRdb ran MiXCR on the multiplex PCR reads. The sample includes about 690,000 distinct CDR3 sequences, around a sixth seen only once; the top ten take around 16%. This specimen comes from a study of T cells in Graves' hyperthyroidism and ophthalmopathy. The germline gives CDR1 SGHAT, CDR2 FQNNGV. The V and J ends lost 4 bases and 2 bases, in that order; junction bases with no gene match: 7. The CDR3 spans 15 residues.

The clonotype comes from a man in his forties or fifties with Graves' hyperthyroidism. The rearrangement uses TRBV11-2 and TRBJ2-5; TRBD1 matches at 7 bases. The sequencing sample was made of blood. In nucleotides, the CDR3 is TGTGCCAGCAGCTCCACAGGACAGGATCAAGAGACCCAGTACTTC. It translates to CASSSTGQDQETQYF.